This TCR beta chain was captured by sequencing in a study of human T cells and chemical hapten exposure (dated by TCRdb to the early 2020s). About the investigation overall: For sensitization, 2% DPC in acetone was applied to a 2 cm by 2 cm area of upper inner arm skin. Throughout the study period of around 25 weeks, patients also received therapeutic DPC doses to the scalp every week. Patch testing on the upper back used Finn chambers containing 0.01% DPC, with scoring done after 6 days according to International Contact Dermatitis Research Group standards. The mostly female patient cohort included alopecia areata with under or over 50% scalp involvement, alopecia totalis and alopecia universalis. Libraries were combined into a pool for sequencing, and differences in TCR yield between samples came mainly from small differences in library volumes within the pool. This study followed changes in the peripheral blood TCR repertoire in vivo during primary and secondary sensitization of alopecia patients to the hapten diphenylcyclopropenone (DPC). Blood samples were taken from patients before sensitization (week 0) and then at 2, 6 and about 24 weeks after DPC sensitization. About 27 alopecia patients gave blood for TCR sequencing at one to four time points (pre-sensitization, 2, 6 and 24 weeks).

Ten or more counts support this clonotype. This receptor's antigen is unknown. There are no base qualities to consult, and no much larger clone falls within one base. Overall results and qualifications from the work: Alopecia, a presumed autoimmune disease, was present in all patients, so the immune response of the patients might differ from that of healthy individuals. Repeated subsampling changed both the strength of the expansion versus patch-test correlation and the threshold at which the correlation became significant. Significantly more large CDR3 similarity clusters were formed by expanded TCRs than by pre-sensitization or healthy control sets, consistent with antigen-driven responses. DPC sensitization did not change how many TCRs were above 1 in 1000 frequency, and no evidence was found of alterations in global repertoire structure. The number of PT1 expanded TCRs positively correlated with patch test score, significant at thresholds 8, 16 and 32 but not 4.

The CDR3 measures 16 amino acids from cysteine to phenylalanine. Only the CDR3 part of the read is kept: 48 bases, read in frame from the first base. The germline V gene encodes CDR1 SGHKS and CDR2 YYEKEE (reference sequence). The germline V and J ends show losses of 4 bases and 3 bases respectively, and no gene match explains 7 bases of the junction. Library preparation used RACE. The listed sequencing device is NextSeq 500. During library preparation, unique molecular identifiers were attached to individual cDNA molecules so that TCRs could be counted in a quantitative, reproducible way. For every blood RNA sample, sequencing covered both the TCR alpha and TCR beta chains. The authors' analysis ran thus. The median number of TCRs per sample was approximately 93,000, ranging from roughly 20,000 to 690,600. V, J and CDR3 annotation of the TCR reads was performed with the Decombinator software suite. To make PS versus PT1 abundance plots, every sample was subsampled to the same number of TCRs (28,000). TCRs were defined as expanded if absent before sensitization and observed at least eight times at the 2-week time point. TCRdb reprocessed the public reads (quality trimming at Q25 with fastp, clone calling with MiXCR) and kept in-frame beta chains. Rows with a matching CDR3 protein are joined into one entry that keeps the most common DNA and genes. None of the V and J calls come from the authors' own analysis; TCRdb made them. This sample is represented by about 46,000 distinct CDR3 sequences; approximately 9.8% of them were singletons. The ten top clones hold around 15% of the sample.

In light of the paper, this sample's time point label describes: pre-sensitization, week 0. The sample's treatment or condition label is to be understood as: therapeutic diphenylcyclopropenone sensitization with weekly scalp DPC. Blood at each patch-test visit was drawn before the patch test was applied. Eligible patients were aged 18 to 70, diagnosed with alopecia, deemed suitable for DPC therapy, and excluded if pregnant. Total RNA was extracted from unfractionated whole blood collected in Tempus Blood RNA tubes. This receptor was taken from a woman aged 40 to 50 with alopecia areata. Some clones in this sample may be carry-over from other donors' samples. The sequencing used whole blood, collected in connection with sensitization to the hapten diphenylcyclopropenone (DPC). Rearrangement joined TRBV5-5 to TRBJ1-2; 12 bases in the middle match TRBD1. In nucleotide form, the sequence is TGTGCCAGCAGCCCGGAGGGACAGGGGGCTTACTATGGCTACACCTTC. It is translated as CASSPEGQGAYYGYTF.